Following are 21 T cell receptor beta chains from one sample sequenced in a study of regulatory T cells in long-lasting Graves disease. Time point here: persistent/refractory GD, antithyroid drugs over 5 years with positive TRAb. Making the TCR library involved RNA that had been extracted from PBMCs. Assembly of TCR beta libraries relied on iRepertoire HTBI primers together with Arm-PCR of CDR3 regions. Each CDR3 protein gets one entry after TCRdb re-called the multiplex PCR reads with MiXCR. This sample has about 660,000 distinct CDR3 sequences, with 25% to 35% found just once. Here the sequenced sample was peripheral blood mononuclear cells (PBMCs), taken when the disease was refractory, from a patient treated with antithyroid drugs. Receptor source: a female donor with Graves disease.

The table lists this clonotype with a count of one. This CDR3 fails to terminate in the conserved phenylalanine or tryptophan, so it likely reflects a read error. The chain joins TRBV12-3 or TRBV12-4 to TRBJ1-4; D unclear. The CDR3 is 11 amino acids. The V and J ends lost 1 base and 8 bases respectively, with 2 bases between them. CDR3 sequence: CASSLGEKLFS. In nucleotides, the CDR3 is TGTGCCAGCAGTTTAGGCGAAAAACTGTTTTCT.

In regard to this clonotype: A much larger clone differs by one base, so this may be a read error. The genes are TRBV6-1 and TRBJ1-2, with 7 bases aligning to TRBD1. This CDR3 contains 15 residues. Germline CDR1 reads MNHNS; CDR2 reads SASEGT. CDR3 protein: CAGSDGSTGYYGYTF. CDR3 nucleotide sequence: TGTGCCGGCAGCGATGGATCGACAGGGTACTATGGCTACACCTTC.

A word on this clonotype: The junction departs from germline at one end; a sequencing error may be responsible. This chain joins TRBV20-1 and TRBJ1-1, with 7 bases that match TRBD1. Per the germline V gene, CDR1 is DFQATT and CDR2 is SNEGSKA (reference sequence). The CDR3 runs to 14 residues. The CDR3 sequence: CSASLDRADTEASF. CDR3 bases: TGCAGTGCTAGTCTCGACAGGGCGGACACTGAAGCTTCCTTT.

There are a few counts of this clonotype. The chain uses TRBV15 and TRBJ1-5; maybe TRBD1 (6 bases). Trimming left V 6 bases short and J 0 bases short, with 21 bases between. Per germline, CDR1 LNHNV and CDR2 YYDKDF (reference sequence). This CDR3 is 18 amino acids long. The CDR3 coding sequence is TGTGCCACCAGTCAAGAGGTCATCAAGGACAGTAGCAATCAGCCCCAGCATTTT. The encoded protein is CATSQEVIKDSSNQPQHF.

The CDR3 bases are TGTGCCAGTAGTATCTTAGCCGCACCGGAAGGACTAGCGGGGTGGGGGTACGAGCAGTACTTC. Translating it yields CASSILAAPEGLAGWGYEQYF. V is TRBV19 and J is TRBJ2-7; 12 nucleotides match TRBD2. V was pared by 3 bases and J by 4 bases, with 22 bases of the junction left unmatched. The CDR3 runs 21 residues. The germline V gene encodes CDR1 LNHDA and CDR2 SQIVND (reference sequence).

Details on this clonotype: An end of the junction differs from the germline gene, which may be a read error. The chain carries TRBV14 and TRBJ1-1; D not certain. In germline, CDR1 is SGHDN, CDR2 FVKESK. CDR3 size: 15 residues. CDR3 protein: CASSPRQRANTEASF. The CDR3 bases are TGTGCCAGCAGCCCGCGACAAAGGGCCAACACTGAAGCTTCCTTT.

This clonotype was observed a few times. This chain joins TRBV20-1 and TRBJ1-5; 7 bases are shared with TRBD1. CDR1 DFQATT and CDR2 SNEGSKA come from the germline V gene (reference sequence). J lost 4 bases, V lost 0 bases, and 9 bases had no gene match. CDR3 length: 16 residues. In nucleotides, the CDR3 is TGCAGTGCTAGAGATGTGACAGGGTATGGAAATCAGCCCCAGCATTTT. This translates into CSARDVTGYGNQPQHF.

This clonotype was counted a few times. The chain combines TRBV2 with TRBJ2-7; TRBD1 might be the D (6 bases). The germline V gene encodes CDR1 SNHLY and CDR2 FYNNEI. V lost 6 bases to trimming and J lost 4 bases, with 22 bases between them. CDR3 length: 16 amino acids. CDR3 sequence reads: CASRDSRDNARYEQYF. The CDR3 DNA reads TGTGCCAGCAGGGACAGTCGGGATAATGCCCGTTACGAGCAGTACTTC. The variable domain in full, completed from reference TRBV2 and TRBJ2-7, reads EPEVTQTPSHQVTQMGQEVILRCVPISNHLYFYWYRQILGQKVEFLVSFYNNEISEKSEIFDDQFSVERPDGSNFTLKIRSTKLEDSAMYFCASRDSRDNARYEQYFGPGTRLTVT.

This clonotype has a handful of counts. A read error may be the cause here, since a much bigger clone is one base away. The chain combines TRBV4-2 with TRBJ2-5; TRBD2 might be the D (5 bases). The CDR3 sequence is 13 residues long. The germline V gene has CDR1 LGHNA and CDR2 YNFKEQ. Trimming removed 0 bases at V and 4 bases at J, with 6 bases between. The CDR3 DNA reads as TGTGCCAGCAGCCAAGATGCGGGAGAGACCCAGTACTTC. Its protein product is CASSQDAGETQYF.

The table lists this clonotype with many counts. The J gene is TRBJ1-1, the V gene TRBV28, with TRBD1 as a possible D gene (6 bases). V lost 6 bases to trimming and J lost 3 bases, with 14 bases between them. The CDR3 has 14 amino acids. Germline CDR1 MDHEN, CDR2 SYDVKM. CDR3 sequence reads: CASSLGGLDTEAFF. In nucleotides, the CDR3 is TGTGCCAGCAGCTTGGGGGGCCTGGACACTGAAGCTTTCTTT.

The chain has TRBV19 and TRBJ1-2; D is perhaps TRBD1 (5 bases). CDR1 is LNHDA, CDR2 SQIVND, per germline (reference sequence). Trimming cost V 1 base and J 2 bases, with 11 bases left between them. The CDR3 runs 15 residues. The CDR3 reads CASSIGVSGNYGYTF. In DNA form, the CDR3 reads TGTGCCAGTAGTATAGGGGTCTCAGGGAACTATGGCTACACCTTC. Full variable domain (remainder filled in from reference TRBV19 and TRBJ1-2): DGGITQSPKYLFRKEGQNVTLSCEQNLNHDAMYWYRQDPGQGLRLIYYSQIVNDFQKGDIAEGYSVSREKKESFPLTVTSAQKNPTAFYLCASSIGVSGNYGYTFGSGTRLTVV.

This clonotype was counted only a few times. The J gene is TRBJ2-5, the V gene TRBV15; no firm D call. The V gene's germline CDR1 is LNHNV and CDR2 YYDKDF (reference sequence). The CDR3 consists of 15 residues. V was cut by 0 bases and J by 7 bases, with 15 bases left in between. This chain's CDR3 is CATSRDRSELATQYF. CDR3 nucleotides: TGTGCCACCAGCAGAGATCGGTCGGAGCTGGCGACCCAGTACTTC.

In nucleotides, the CDR3 is TGTGCCAGCAGTTACTCTATTATCGGGGGAGGAGGCGGCTACACCTTC. Protein sequence: CASSYSIIGGGGGYTF. The chain employs TRBV6-2 or TRBV6-3 and TRBJ1-2; D is possibly TRBD1 (5 bases). The CDR3 length is 16 residues. Trimming removed 0 bases from V and 8 bases from J, with 19 bases in between. Germline V gene lookup returns CDR1 MNHEY and CDR2 SVGEGT.

The J gene is TRBJ2-7, the V gene TRBV6-1; 7 nucleotides align to TRBD1. V gave up 5 bases and J gave up 4 bases; unmatched junction bases: 11. CDR3 length: 15 amino acids. CDR1 is MNHNS, CDR2 SASEGT, per germline. CDR3 residues: CASSTTGPLGYEQYF. DNA for the CDR3: TGTGCCAGCAGTACGACAGGGCCCCTCGGGTACGAGCAGTACTTC.

This clonotype was observed a few times. The chain uses TRBV15 and TRBJ1-2, with TRBD1 matching 8 bases. The CDR3 covers 16 residues. The germline V gene encodes CDR1 LNHNV and CDR2 YYDKDF (reference sequence). The ends lost 0 bases at V and 4 bases at J; junction bases unmatched: 7. CDR3 DNA sequence: TGTGCCACCAGCAGAGAGGGCCCAGGGGGCGGCTATGGCTACACCTTC. It specifies CATSREGPGGGYGYTF.

A few counts support this clonotype. This CDR3 is CASSETRIYNEQFF. The CDR3 DNA sequence: TGTGCCAGCAGTGAGACTAGGATTTACAATGAGCAGTTCTTC. The gene calls are TRBV25-1 and TRBJ2-1; D perhaps matches TRBD2 (6 bases). V dropped 3 bases and J dropped 4 bases, with 10 bases sitting between them. CDR1 and CDR2 (germline): MGHDK, SYGVNS. This CDR3 region has 14 residues.

This clonotype occurred many times. This chain connects TRBV27 to TRBJ2-7, with TRBD2 identical over 7 bases. V lost 3 bases and J lost 6; bases outside the gene matches: 8. The germline V gene encodes CDR1 MNHEY and CDR2 SMNVEV (reference sequence). The CDR3 extends over 14 amino acids. The chain's CDR3 is CASSFGVKRGEQYF. In DNA, the CDR3 is TGTGCCAGCAGTTTTGGGGTGAAGCGGGGCGAGCAGTACTTC.

The V gene is TRBV20-1, the J gene TRBJ2-7, with D tentatively TRBD2 (6 bases). Looked up from germline, CDR1 is DFQATT and CDR2 is SNEGSKA (reference sequence). V lost 5 bases and J lost 2, with 22 bases in between. The CDR3 length is 16 residues. The CDR3 loop is CSAGTGSLARPYEQYF. The CDR3 DNA reads as TGCAGTGCTGGCACGGGGTCTCTAGCGAGACCCTACGAGCAGTACTTC.

This clonotype came up a few times. The chain joins TRBV14 to TRBJ2-7; D uncertain. Germline CDR1 and CDR2: SGHDN and FVKESK. CDR3 length equals 15 residues. Trimming shortened V by 0 bases and J by 0 bases, and 9 bases separated the two germline ends. DNA of the CDR3: TGTGCCAGCAGCCAAGAAATACATCCCTCCTACGAGCAGTACTTC. This sequence encodes CASSQEIHPSYEQYF.

This clonotype was seen only a few times. The chain combines TRBV29-1 with TRBJ1-1; TRBD1 matches 8 bases. Germline CDR1 and CDR2: SQVTM and ANQGSEA. The CDR3 runs 12 residues. The J segment lost 6 bases and the V segment lost 7 bases, leaving 7 bases of the junction unmatched. The DNA of the CDR3 is TGCAGCGCCCCCGGGACAGGCGCTGAAGCTTTCTTT. The encoded protein is CSAPGTGAEAFF.

This clonotype came up a few times. The J gene is TRBJ1-4, the V gene TRBV20-1; tentative D call: TRBD1 (6 bases). V was clipped by 3 bases and J by 8 bases, with 16 bases between them. Germline CDR1 is DFQATT and CDR2 is SNEGSKA (reference sequence). This CDR3 spans 14 amino acids. Here the CDR3 DNA reads TGCAGTGCTAGGAGACAGGCGGCAGGGGAAAAACTGTTTTTT. Residues: CSARRQAAGEKLFF.